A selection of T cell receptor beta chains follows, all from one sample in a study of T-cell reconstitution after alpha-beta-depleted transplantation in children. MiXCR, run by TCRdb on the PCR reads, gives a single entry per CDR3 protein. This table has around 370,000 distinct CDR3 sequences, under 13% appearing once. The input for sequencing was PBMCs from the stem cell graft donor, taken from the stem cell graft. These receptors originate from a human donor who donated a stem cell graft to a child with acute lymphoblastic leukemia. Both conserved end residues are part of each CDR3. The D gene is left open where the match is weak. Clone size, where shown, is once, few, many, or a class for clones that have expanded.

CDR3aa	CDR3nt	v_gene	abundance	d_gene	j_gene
CASSYSGLAGEQYF	TGTGCCAGCAGTTACTCGGGACTAGCGGGCGAGCAGTACTTC	TRBV6-2/TRBV6-3	few	TRBD2	TRBJ2-7
CAMSPRGPTGELFF	TGTGCCATGAGCCCCCGGGGCCCCACCGGGGAGCTGTTTTTT	TRBV28	.	.	TRBJ2-2
CASSLGGGAGKYF	TGTGCCAGCAGCCTTGGGGGGGGCGCTGGGAAGTACTTC	TRBV27	few	.	TRBJ2-7
CASMGGQQYNEQFF	TGCGCCAGCATGGGGGGACAGCAATACAATGAGCAGTTCTTC	TRBV4-1	many	.	TRBJ2-1
CASAGQTYSYEQYF	TGTGCCAGCGCCGGACAAACGTACTCCTACGAGCAGTACTTC	TRBV12-3/TRBV12-4	.	.	TRBJ2-7
CASSLVRGATETQYF	TGCGCCAGCAGTTTGGTAAGGGGGGCGACAGAGACCCAGTACTTC	TRBV5-1	few	.	TRBJ2-5
CASAAGTGTHNEQFF	TGCGCCAGCGCCGCCGGGACAGGGACCCACAATGAGCAGTTCTTC	TRBV5-1	many	TRBD1	TRBJ2-1
CASSQDAAGRIGELFF	TGCGCCAGCAGCCAAGATGCGGCCGGCCGAATCGGGGAGCTGTTTTTT	TRBV4-3	.	.	TRBJ2-2
CASSLRREQYF	TGTGCCAGCAGTTTACGTAGGGAGCAGTACTTC	TRBV12-3/TRBV12-4	many	.	TRBJ2-7
CSVMISYNEEFF	TGCAGCGTTATGATTTCCTACAATGAGGAGTTCTTC	TRBV29-1	.	.	TRBJ2-1
CSSRGLAANIQYF	TGCAGCTCTCGAGGACTAGCGGCGAACATTCAGTACTTC	TRBV29-1	.	TRBD2	TRBJ2-4
CASSQDIAGNEQFF	TGCGCCAGCAGCCAAGATATAGCGGGCAATGAGCAGTTCTTC	TRBV4-3	many	TRBD2	TRBJ2-1
CASSLGTEYYEQYF	TGTGCCAGCAGCTTAGGGACAGAATACTACGAGCAGTACTTC	TRBV7-9	few	.	TRBJ2-7
CSVEDGVGSNTGELFF	TGCAGCGTTGAAGATGGAGTAGGCTCGAACACCGGGGAGCTGTTTTTT	TRBV29-1	many	.	TRBJ2-2
CASSQTHTGELFF	TGCGCCAGCAGCCAGACCCACACCGGGGAGCTGTTTTTT	TRBV4-1	few	.	TRBJ2-2
CATTARAAQYF	TGTGCCACCACAGCCCGTGCTGCGCAGTACTTC	TRBV10-3	few	.	TRBJ2-7
CASSVRAGGREQYF	TGTGCCAGCAGTGTCCGAGCGGGAGGCCGGGAGCAGTACTTC	TRBV27	few	TRBD2	TRBJ2-7
CASSRLADVSYNEQFF	TGTGCCAGCAGTCGACTAGCGGACGTTTCCTACAATGAGCAGTTCTTC	TRBV4-2	few	TRBD2	TRBJ2-1
CASSDGQGHEQYF	TGTGCTAGCAGCGACGGACAGGGCCACGAGCAGTACTTC	TRBV7-7	few	TRBD1	TRBJ2-7
CASSGRLDGPQHF	TGTGCCAGCAGCGGCAGGTTAGACGGGCCCCAGCATTTT	TRBV7-9	many	.	TRBJ1-5
CASSPTGGRGLWYF	TGTGCCAGCAGTCCAACGGGGGGTCGAGGGTTGTGGTACTTC	TRBV27	many	TRBD2	TRBJ2-7
CSVVHGLATDNEQFF	TGCAGCGTTGTTCATGGACTAGCGACAGACAATGAGCAGTTCTTC	TRBV29-1	few	TRBD2	TRBJ2-1
CASSQVSLSYEQYF	TGCGCCAGCAGCCAAGTAAGCCTTTCCTACGAGCAGTACTTC	TRBV4-1	.	.	TRBJ2-7
CASTSRDRGYF	TGTGCCAGCACCTCCAGGGACAGGGGGTATTTT	TRBV28	many	TRBD1	TRBJ2-3
CASSSTGQASKYF	TGTGCCAGCAGCTCCACCGGACAGGCTAGTAAGTACTTC	TRBV7-6	.	TRBD1	TRBJ2-7